This T cell receptor beta chain stems from a study of cytomegalovirus exposure and HLA in healthy donors. Overall study results and limits: 164 TCR beta chains were listed as cytomegalovirus-associated. Reported results showed that the classifier diagnosed cytomegalovirus status with high specificity and sensitivity. CMV antigen specificity was confirmed in vitro for three CMV-associated chains.

The CDR3 spans 14 residues. From germline, CDR1 is KGHSH and CDR2 LQKENI. V shed 5 bases and J 6 bases; nucleotides not matched to a gene: 8. Points on this clone: The antigen remains undetermined.

Using immunoSEQ multiplex PCR, the repertoire was profiled, and TCRdb retains in-frame clones only, with some absent. The table lists tens of thousands of clones, about 92% of them singletons. This sequence was found in a man between 18 and 35 years old in good health and CMV-seropositive. The rearrangement uses TRBV18 and TRBJ2-7; 9 bases map to TRBD2. The sample was PBMCs. CDR3 residues: CASSTSGTSTEQYF. CDR3 bases: TGTGCCAGCTCAACATCAGGGACTAGCACCGAGCAGTACTTC.